This is a list of T cell receptor beta chains from one sample in a study of CD4 T cell repertoires in COVID-19. Measured with immunoSEQ multiplex PCR; TCRdb has only the in-frame clones, and not every one. The sample gives more than 65,000 clones, 83% of which show up once; roughly 0.5% is in the top ten. Sequenced here: CD4+ T cells from peripheral blood, sampled after recovery from COVID-19. Every receptor here comes from a human donor who had COVID-19. CDR3s include the opening cysteine and the closing phenylalanine or tryptophan. D genes are given only for firm matches. Some rows mark clone size as missing; the rest say once, few, many or name a class of expanded clone.

>TRBV11-3|-|TRBJ2-1|-|13
TGTGCCAGCAGCTTATCTCCGGGGAGAGAGCAGTTCTTC
CASSLSPGREQFF
>TRBV29-1|-|TRBJ1-1|-|13
TGCAGCGTTGTTGCCATCGTGAACACTGAAGCTTTCTTT
CSVVAIVNTEAFF
>TRBV5-1|-|TRBJ2-5|TRBD2|15
TGCGCCAGCAGCTTAAGACTAGCGGGGCAAGAGACCCAGTACTTC
CASSLRLAGQETQYF
>TRBV6-5|few|TRBJ1-5|TRBD1|14
TGTGCCAGCAGTTTAGACAGGGGGAATCAGCCCCAGCATTTT
CASSLDRGNQPQHF
>TRBV5-1|-|TRBJ1-4|-|14
TGCGCCAGCAGCTTGGAGCCAACTAATGAAAAACTGTTTTTT
CASSLEPTNEKLFF
>TRBV11-1|-|TRBJ2-4|-|14
TGTGCCAGCAGCTTAGCCGCCCGCGGAAACATTCAGTACTTC
CASSLAARGNIQYF
>TRBV23-1|once|TRBJ2-1|-|16
TGCGCCAGCAGGCCAATTCGGGACTGGGCCTACAATGAGCAGTTCTTC
CASRPIRDWAYNEQFF
>TRBV6-2/TRBV6-3|-|TRBJ1-1|TRBD1|14
TGTGCCAGCAGTTTCGCCCGACAGGGGGCGGGAGCTTTCTTT
CASSFARQGAGAFF
>TRBV3-1/TRBV3-2|-|TRBJ1-3|-|16
TGTGCCAGCAGCGTCCCTCAGGCGAGCTCTGGAAACACCATATATTTT
CASSVPQASSGNTIYF
>TRBV5-5|-|TRBJ1-1|TRBD1|16
TGTGCCAGCAGCTTGGAAAGGTGGGACAGGAACACTGAAGCTTTCTTT
CASSLERWDRNTEAFF
>TRBV19|-|TRBJ2-1|-|16
TGTGCCAGTAGTCGAAGACAGACTAGCTCCTACAATGAGCAGTTCTTC
CASSRRQTSSYNEQFF
>TRBV12-5|once|TRBJ1-2|TRBD1|13
TGTGCTAGTGGGCCGGGGACAGCCTATGGCTACACCTTC
CASGPGTAYGYTF
>TRBV6-5|-|TRBJ1-2|-|12
TGTACATCAGCGGACAGTAACTATGGCTACACCTTC
CTSADSNYGYTF
>TRBV21-1|-|TRBJ2-2|-|16
TGTGCCAGCAGCACCTCCAAAGGGGGGGTCACCGGGGAGCTGTTTTTT
CASSTSKGGVTGELFF
>TRBV5-1|-|TRBJ1-6|TRBD1|15
TGCGCCAGCAGCTTAGAGACAGGGAATAATTCACCCCTCCACTTT
CASSLETGNNSPLHF
>TRBV5-1|-|TRBJ1-3|-|18
TGCGCCAGCAGCCCTTCTTTCCCCGGGACACCCTCTGGAAACACCATATATTTT
CASSPSFPGTPSGNTIYF
>TRBV20-1|-|TRBJ1-1|-|13
TGCAGTGCTAGTGCACTGCTCAACACTGAAGCTTTCTTT
CSASALLNTEAFF
>TRBV18|once|TRBJ2-1|-|13
TGTGCCAGCTCCCCCTCAGGGGCCAATGAGCAGTTCTTC
CASSPSGANEQFF
>TRBV12-3/TRBV12-4|-|TRBJ1-2|-|13
TGTGCCAGCAGCGGAGTCGCGGTAACGGGCTACACCTTC
CASSGVAVTGYTF
>TRBV6-5|-|TRBJ2-3|TRBD2|16
TGTGCCAGCAGTTACGTACTAGCGGGAATCACAGATACGCAGTATTTT
CASSYVLAGITDTQYF
>TRBV3-1/TRBV3-2|-|TRBJ2-7|-|13
TGTGCCAGCAGCCGCAAGTGGGGGAGCGAGCAGTACTTC
CASSRKWGSEQYF
>TRBV19|-|TRBJ1-1|-|13
TGTGCCAGTAGTTCCACCGGGGACACTGAAGCTTTCTTT
CASSSTGDTEAFF
>TRBV5-1|-|TRBJ2-3|-|15
TGCGCCAGCAGCTTGGAGGCAGCTAGCACAGATACGCAGTATTTT
CASSLEAASTDTQYF
>TRBV7-2|-|TRBJ2-2|-|15
TGTGCCAGCAGCCCTCAGGGAACGAACACCGGGGAGCTGTTTTTT
CASSPQGTNTGELFF
>TRBV7-9|-|TRBJ2-5|TRBD2|18
TGTGCCAGCAGCTTAGTGGTTGCGGGGGGGCCTGGACCTGAGACCCAGTACTTC
CASSLVVAGGPGPETQYF
>TRBV7-2|-|TRBJ1-5|-|14
TGTGCCAGCAGCTTAGGTGGAAACGGTCAGCCCCAGCATTTT
CASSLGGNGQPQHF
>TRBV7-8|-|TRBJ1-2|-|15
TGTGCCAGCAGCTTAGTCACAGATGCTAACTATGGCTACACCTTC
CASSLVTDANYGYTF
>TRBV27|-|TRBJ2-3|-|15
TGTGCCAGCAGTTCCCCGGCGGGGAGCACAGATACGCAGTATTTT
CASSSPAGSTDTQYF
>TRBV19|once|TRBJ2-7|-|16
TGTGCCAGTAGTCCAAGGGGGGTCCATCTCCCCTACGAGCAGTACTTC
CASSPRGVHLPYEQYF
>TRBV30|-|TRBJ1-1|TRBD1|18
TGTGCCTGGAGTGTTGGAGGGACAGGGGGCTTGGGAAACACTGAAGCTTTCTTT
CAWSVGGTGGLGNTEAFF
>TRBV18|-|TRBJ2-1|TRBD2|17
TGTGCCAGCTCTTCACGACGACTAGCGGGGTCCTACAATGAGCAGTTCTTC
CASSSRRLAGSYNEQFF
>TRBV20-1|few|TRBJ2-1|TRBD2|11
TGCAGTGCAGGACTAGCGGCGAGCCAGTTCTTC
CSAGLAASQFF
>TRBV7-3|-|TRBJ1-2|-|14
TGTGCCAGCAGCCCCGGGGCGGGGGCCATTGGCTACACCTTC
CASSPGAGAIGYTF
>TRBV5-1|-|TRBJ1-6|TRBD1|14
TGCGCCAGCAGCCCGGGACAGAGCAATTCACCCCTCCACTTT
CASSPGQSNSPLHF
>TRBV7-9|-|TRBJ2-1|-|17
TGTGCCAGCAGCCCAAAGCGCAGACTTATCTCCTACAATGAGCAGTTCTTC
CASSPKRRLISYNEQFF
>TRBV5-1|-|TRBJ2-6|TRBD1|17
TGCGCCAGCAGCTCCCGGACAGGGCCCTCTGGGGCCAACGTCCTGACTTTC
CASSSRTGPSGANVLTF
>TRBV6-2/TRBV6-3|-|TRBJ2-1|-|13
TGTGCCAGCAGTTACCACCGGGGTAATGAGCAGTTCTTC
CASSYHRGNEQFF
>TRBV6-5|-|TRBJ2-7|-|11
TGTGCCAGCAGTCGGGGCTACGAGCAGTACTTC
CASSRGYEQYF
>TRBV27|-|TRBJ2-1|-|15
TGTGCCAGCAACCTGGGGGTTCCCTCCTACAATGAGCAGTTCTTC
CASNLGVPSYNEQFF
>TRBV24-1|-|TRBJ2-1|-|15
TGTGCCACCAGTGGGTGGGCAGTTTCCTACAATGAGCAGTTCTTC
CATSGWAVSYNEQFF
>TRBV3-1/TRBV3-2|few|TRBJ2-5|-|12
TGTGCCAGCAGCCAAGGGCCCCGGACCCAGTACTTC
CASSQGPRTQYF
>TRBV6-1|once|TRBJ1-1|-|15
TGTGCCAGCAGTGAGGGTTTCTCCCGGGGGACTGAAGCTTTCTTT
CASSEGFSRGTEAFF
>TRBV28|-|TRBJ2-7|TRBD2|16
TGTGCCAGCAGTTTTGTTGGGACTAGCGTCTCCTACGAGCAGTACTTC
CASSFVGTSVSYEQYF